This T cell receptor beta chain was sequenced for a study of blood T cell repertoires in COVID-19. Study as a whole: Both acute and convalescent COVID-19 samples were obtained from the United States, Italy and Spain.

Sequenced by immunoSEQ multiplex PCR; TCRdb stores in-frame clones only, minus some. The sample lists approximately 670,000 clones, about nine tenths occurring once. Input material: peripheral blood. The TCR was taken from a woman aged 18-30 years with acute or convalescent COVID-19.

CDR3 protein: CATETRLGGGSGPGELFF. In DNA form, the CDR3 reads TGTGCCACCGAAACCCGGTTGGGCGGTGGTAGCGGGCCCGGGGAGCTGTTTTTT. The rearrangement uses TRBV24-1 and TRBJ2-2, with 7 bases identical to TRBD2. Trimming at V came to 9 bases and at J to 6 bases, leaving 21 bases not matched to a gene. The germline gives CDR1 KGHDR, CDR2 SFDVKD. The CDR3 is 18 amino acids.